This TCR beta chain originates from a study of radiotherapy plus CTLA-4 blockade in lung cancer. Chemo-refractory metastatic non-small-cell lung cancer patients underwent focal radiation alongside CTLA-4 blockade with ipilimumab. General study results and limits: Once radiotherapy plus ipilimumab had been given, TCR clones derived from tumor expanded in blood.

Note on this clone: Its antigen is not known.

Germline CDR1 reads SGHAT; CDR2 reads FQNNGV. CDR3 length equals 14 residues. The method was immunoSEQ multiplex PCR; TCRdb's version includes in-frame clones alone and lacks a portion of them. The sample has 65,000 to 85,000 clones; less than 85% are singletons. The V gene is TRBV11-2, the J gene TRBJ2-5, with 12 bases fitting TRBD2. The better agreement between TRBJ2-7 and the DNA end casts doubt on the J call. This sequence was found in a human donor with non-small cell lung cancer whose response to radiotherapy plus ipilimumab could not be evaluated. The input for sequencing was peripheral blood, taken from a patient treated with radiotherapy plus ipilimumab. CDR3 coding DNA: TGTGCCAGCAGCTCGACTAGCGGGGGCTACGAGCAGTACTTC. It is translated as CASSSTSGGYEQYF.